The clone carrying this T cell receptor beta chain was detected once. Antigen unknown. The CDR3 totals 16 residues. V gave up 6 bases and J gave up 6 bases, with 21 bases separating them. Germline loops: CDR1 SGHTA, CDR2 FQGNSA. These data belong to a study of resident and recirculating memory T cells in vitiligo. Study background: Each patient gave two lesional and two nonlesional epidermal shave biopsies, plus PBMCs. Study-wide results and limits: TCR sequences were not conserved across biopsy sites or patients.

Stability required unchanged lesions during the previous 6 months. Patients had received no treatment within the previous three months. Produced via immunoSEQ multiplex PCR; TCRdb's table is partial and in-frame only. The sample records tens of thousands of clones, about 90% being singletons. Sequencing was performed on blood. This clonotype originated in a male donor with vitiligo. V gene TRBV7-2 combines with J gene TRBJ2-1; the D gene is possibly TRBD2 (6 bases). CDR3 nucleotides: TGTGCCAGCAGACCAGTGGGGGGAATCGCTGCCAATGAGCAGTTCTTC. The encoded protein is CASRPVGGIAANEQFF.